The subject of this entry is one T cell receptor (beta chain). The antigen it recognizes is unknown. No much larger clonotype is one base removed from it; base qualities were not supplied. The trial excluded patients who had a history of autoimmune disease or who were on systemic immunosuppression. Peripheral blood for TCR sequencing was collected from all dose cohorts at baseline, on cycle 4 day 1, and on cycle 7 day 1. The samples were taken from a phase I, first-in-human, multicenter, open-label dose-escalation trial of ivuxolimab. The trial enrolled adults with locally advanced or metastatic head and neck squamous cell, hepatocellular, melanoma or renal cell carcinoma. Before TCR sequencing, CD4+ T cells and CD8+ T cells from peripheral blood were sorted into separate populations. For sequencing of the TCRbeta CDR3 region, genomic DNA was extracted from the sorted cells. The immunoSEQ Assay was used for sequencing of TCRbeta CDR3 regions. Here the immuneACCESS table is served through TCRdb, limited to in-frame sequences with V and J called. Missing clones are a known gap in these copies; in checked studies unresolved V genes cover under half, and the rest lacks a known reason. For this sample there are almost 90,000 clones; 85% to 90% appear just once. Around 1.5% of the sample rests with the top ten.

The data derive from a study of OX40 agonist ivuxolimab in advanced cancers. The study in broad terms: The costimulatory receptor OX40 (CD134) was targeted by ivuxolimab, a fully human IgG2 agonistic monoclonal antibody. The monotherapy dose-escalation portion (N = 52 patients) of the phase I ivuxolimab trial is reported in the paper. Of the approximately 53 patients in dose escalation, 19 had hepatocellular carcinoma, some 15 had melanoma, 9 had renal cell carcinoma and 9 had head and neck cancer. Partial responses occurred in three dose-escalation patients, of whom one had hepatocellular carcinoma and two had cutaneous melanoma. Intravenous ivuxolimab was administered to patients every 2 weeks at six dose levels: 0.01, 0.1, 0.3, 1.5, 3 and 10 mg/kg. The purpose of peripheral TCRbeta sequencing was to test whether ivuxolimab changed TCR sequence diversity and led to clonal T-cell expansion. In the dose-escalation cohort, around four fifths of patients were male, and the mean age was roughly 60 years, with a range of about 20 to 79. Patients were allowed to have had prior anti-PD-1, anti-PD-L1 or anti-CTLA-4 therapy, and 30% to 40% of the dose-escalation patients had previously received checkpoint inhibitors. Paper-wide results and their limitations: The antigen specificity of the clonally expanded peripheral T cells was not determined. Low levels of normalized T-cell clonal expansion were also seen in some nonresponding patients. At doses of 0.1 to 3.0 mg/kg, clonal expansion of both CD4+ and CD8+ blood T cells was observed from baseline to week 6. After ivuxolimab, expanded clones were on average more numerous among CD8+ T cells than among CD4+ T cells. In the 0.1-3.0 mg/kg groups, partial responders were among the patients with the lowest normalized peripheral clonal expansion, particularly in CD8+ T cells.

The CDR3, from cysteine to phenylalanine, totals 16 residues. The only DNA kept is the CDR3, 48 bases in frame from the first base. V loses 2 bases at its end and J loses 0 bases; junction bases beyond the gene matches: 4. CDR1 and CDR2 are drawn from the germline V gene: SGHRS, YFSETQ. Sequencing used CD4+ or CD8+ T cells sorted from blood, obtained in a trial of the OX40 agonist ivuxolimab. Recombination linked TRBV5-1 to TRBJ2-1, with 8 central nucleotides matching TRBD2. This receptor was identified in an adult with an advanced solid tumor such as melanoma, head and neck, liver or kidney cancer. The CDR3: CASSFGGGSSYNEQFF. The nucleotides are TGCGCCAGCAGCTTTGGCGGGGGGTCCTCCTACAATGAGCAGTTCTTC.